This TCR beta chain appears in the sequencing data of a study of OX40 agonist ivuxolimab in advanced cancers. Study background: The drug used for patients, ivuxolimab, was an agonistic anti-OX40 (CD134) antibody. Study outcomes and limitations: Expanded peripheral T cells had an undetermined antigen specificity.

This CDR3 comprises 14 residues. V was trimmed by 5 bases and J by 1 base, leaving 11 bases between them. Looked up from germline, CDR1 is SGHAT and CDR2 is FQNNGV. This clone was recorded once. Antigen unknown. Clones were sequenced by immunoSEQ multiplex PCR, and TCRdb holds only the in-frame ones, with some missing. The sample lists tens of thousands of clones, around 86% occurring once. Sequencing was performed on CD4+ or CD8+ T cells sorted from blood, taken in a trial of the OX40 agonist ivuxolimab. The V gene is TRBV11-2, the J gene TRBJ1-1; D ambiguous. The sequence came from an adult with an advanced solid tumor such as melanoma, head and neck, liver or kidney cancer. The CDR3 nucleotides read TGTGCCAGCAGCCCGAGGCGGGCGAACACTGAAGCTTTCTTT. Translation gives CASSPRRANTEAFF.